What follows is one T cell receptor beta chain and its context. Its binding antigen is unknown. Base qualities are not at hand, and no much larger clone is one base apart. Whole blood was collected in K2EDTA tubes by collaborating institutions according to the institutions' own protocols. For TCRbeta analysis, collaborator samples were shipped as frozen whole blood, as isolated PBMCs, or as DNA extracted from either sample type. These data originate in a study of blood T cell repertoires in COVID-19 (dated by TCRdb to the early 2020s). The study in broad terms: The collaborator samples originated in the United States, Italy and Spain and spanned the acute and convalescent phases of COVID-19. The prospective study material was composed of cDNA or gDNA derived from T cells, B-cell-depleted T cells, or PBMCs. The repertoires were released in a freely available public database intended as a resource for research on the immune response to SARS-CoV-2. The sample metadata nearly always contained a de-identified subject ID, COVID-19 status, age in years and sex. Where HLA class I and class II types were available, the types were taken from metadata supplied by the sample provider, not from assay-based typing. Subjects who had been exposed to COVID-19, were actively infected with it, or had recovered from it provided the deeply sampled blood TCRbeta repertoires that made up the dataset. The samples were drawn from the first 160 participants of the ongoing ImmuneRACE study and from more than 1,000 subjects provided by 6 global collaborators.

Relative to germline, V is missing 0 bases and J is missing 4 bases, with 6 bases of the junction outside any gene match. CDR1 and CDR2 are drawn from the germline V gene: MNHEY, SVGEGT. From cysteine to phenylalanine, the CDR3 is 16 amino acids long. Just CDR3 DNA is preserved here, 48 bases in frame from base 1. The immunoSEQ Assay, a bias-controlled multiplex PCR, was used to amplify TCRbeta CDR3 regions from genomic DNA. The paper's data handling went like this. The number of nucleated cells in each sample was estimated by amplification of reference gene primers within the assay. Sequence reads were collapsed and filtered to measure the absolute abundance of every unique TCRbeta CDR3 rearrangement. For each sample, productive Simpson clonality was calculated as the square root of Simpson's diversity index across productive rearrangements. In TCRdb, the immuneACCESS table is reduced to in-frame sequences with V and J assigned. These tables do not hold every clone; where another copy was compared, an unresolved V gene accounts for under half, and the others remain unexplained. The V and J calls and clone size come from that table; D and trimming were worked out from the DNA. The sample profile shows 200,000 to 300,000 clones; roughly nine tenths of them were found once. The ten largest clones represent 6.2% of the sample.

The paper's findings and limits, for the study overall: How much clinical and demographic metadata was included differed by source and by participant, and the metadata was provided uncurated.

Sequenced: peripheral blood. The source is a man in his sixties with acute or convalescent COVID-19. The chain couples TRBV6-2 or TRBV6-3 to TRBJ2-7, and 10 junctional nucleotides match TRBD2. This receptor carries the CDR3 CASSYSIRTSGYEQYF. The base sequence is TGTGCCAGCAGTTACTCGATACGGACTAGCGGATACGAGCAGTACTTC.